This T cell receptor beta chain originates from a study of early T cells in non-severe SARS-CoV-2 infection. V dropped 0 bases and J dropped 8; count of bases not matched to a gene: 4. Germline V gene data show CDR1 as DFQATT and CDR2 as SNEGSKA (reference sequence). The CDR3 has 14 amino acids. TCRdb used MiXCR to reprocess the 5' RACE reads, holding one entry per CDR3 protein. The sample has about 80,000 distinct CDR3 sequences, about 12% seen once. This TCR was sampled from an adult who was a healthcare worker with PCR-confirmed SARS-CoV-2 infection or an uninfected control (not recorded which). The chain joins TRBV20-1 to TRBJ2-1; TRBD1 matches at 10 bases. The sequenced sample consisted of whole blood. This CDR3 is CSAREGQGSYEQFF. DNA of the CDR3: TGCAGTGCTAGAGAGGGACAGGGGAGCTATGAGCAGTTCTTC.